This T cell receptor (beta chain) was obtained from a study of radiotherapy plus CTLA-4 blockade in lung cancer (dated by TCRdb to the late 2010s). Looking at the study overall: Among the enrolled patients, roughly 19% had an objective response, and less than 40% reached disease control.

V is cut by 2 bases and J by 3 bases, and the space between the germline ends is 11 bases. Measured from the cysteine to the phenylalanine, the CDR3 is 14 residues long. This entry keeps only the CDR3 DNA: 42 bases, framed from base 1. CDR1 SGHAT and CDR2 FQNNGV are derived from the germline V gene. The study at large found these results: The strongest predictors of response, as reported, were early dynamic changes in blood T cell clones along with a rise in serum interferon-beta after radiation. TCR clones derived from tumors expanded in peripheral blood after treatment with radiotherapy and ipilimumab.

Focal radiation therapy combined with CTLA-4 blockade (ipilimumab) was tested in patients with chemo-refractory metastatic non-small-cell lung cancer. The library was produced with the immunoSEQ multiplex PCR assay. The table comes from immuneACCESS by way of TCRdb, which keeps in-frame sequences with V and J called. Part of the clones is missing from these tables; in studies checked, under half for an unresolved V gene and the rest for unknown reasons. The sample data list about 48,000 clones, and approximately 78% of these were observed just once. The top ten clonotypes cover approximately 3.5% of the sample. This clone was detected only once. Its antigen target is currently unknown. No base quality information exists; no much larger clone differs at one position.

Sequences were derived from peripheral blood, sampled from a patient treated with radiotherapy plus ipilimumab. The clonotype comes from a human donor with non-small cell lung cancer who had stable disease on radiotherapy plus ipilimumab. The chain links TRBV11-2 with TRBJ2-7, with a weak D call of TRBD1 (5 bases match). For the CDR3, the sequence is CASSLSSGFYEQYF. The base sequence is TGTGCCAGCAGCTTATCTTCAGGGTTCTACGAGCAGTACTTC. Where the CDR3 stops, the reference TRBV11-2 and TRBJ2-7 genes take over; the full variable domain is EAGVAQSPRYKIIEKRQSVAFWCNPISGHATLYWYQQILGQGPKLLIQFQNNGVVDDSQLPKDRFSAERLKGVDSTLKIQPAKLEDSAVYLCASSLSSGFYEQYFGPGTRLTVT.